The 4 T cell receptor beta chains in this list originate from one sample, sequenced in a study of cytomegalovirus exposure and HLA in healthy donors. In the PCR, 60 Vbeta and 13 Jbeta primers were used. The data were produced by immunoSEQ multiplex PCR, yet TCRdb's version contains in-frame clones alone and is incomplete. The data hold 35,000 to 45,000 clones, with about 80% observed a single time. The sample taken for sequencing was PBMCs. Receptor source: a woman between 18 and 30 years old in good health and CMV-seropositive.

The chain links TRBV19 to TRBJ1-2, with 10 bases that match TRBD1. Germline assignment: CDR1 LNHDA and CDR2 SQIVND (reference sequence). This CDR3 spans 15 amino acids. V was clipped by 2 bases and J by 7 bases; unmatched bases: 7. CDR3 loop: CASSISGTGVGGYTF. The CDR3 DNA sequence: TGTGCCAGTAGTATATCCGGGACAGGGGTTGGTGGCTACACCTTC.

The V call is TRBV7-8, the J call TRBJ1-4, with D possibly being TRBD1 (6 bases). CDR1 and CDR2 from the germline V gene are SGHVS and FQNEAQ. V gave up 4 bases and J gave up 5 bases, with 11 bases separating them. The CDR3 has 14 amino acids. The CDR3 DNA follows: TGTGCCAGCAGCTCGCAGGGGAAAAATGAAAAACTGTTTTTT. Protein product: CASSSQGKNEKLFF.

The CDR3 sequence is CASSNRRQGAWETQYF. CDR3 DNA sequence: TGTGCCAGCAGCAACCGAAGACAGGGGGCGTGGGAGACCCAGTACTTC. The genes are TRBV14 and TRBJ2-5, with TRBD1 matching over 10 bases. Per germline, CDR1 SGHDN and CDR2 FVKESK. V trimming: 5 bases; J trimming: 5 bases; junction bases outside the gene matches: 11. The CDR3 totals 16 residues. Full variable domain (missing parts from reference TRBV14 and TRBJ2-5): EAGVTQFPSHSVIEKGQTVTLRCDPISGHDNLYWYRRVMGKEIKFLLHFVKESKQDESGMPNNRFLAERTGGTYSTLKVQPAELEDSGVYFCASSNRRQGAWETQYFGPGTRLLVL.

This chain connects TRBV30 to TRBJ2-1; a weak D match, TRBD2 (5 bases). The germline CDR1 and CDR2 sequences are GTSNPN and SVGIG (reference sequence). V gave up 0 bases and J gave up 5 bases, with 11 bases separating them. This CDR3 has 14 residues. The CDR3 loop is CAWSVPWRDNEQFF. DNA of the CDR3: TGTGCCTGGAGTGTACCGTGGCGGGACAATGAGCAGTTCTTC.